One and the same sample provided the 23 T cell receptor beta chains below, sequenced in a study of breast tumors, draining lymph nodes, adjacent tissues. TCRdb redid the calling of the multiplex PCR reads with MiXCR, one entry per CDR3 protein. The repertoire holds 150,000 to 200,000 distinct CDR3 sequences, with approximately 31% as singletons. The lymph nodes were axillary draining lymph nodes from breast cancer patients. Sequenced: axillary lymph node tissue. These receptors came from a female donor with breast cancer. Some clones in this sample may be carry-over from other donors' samples.

The chain carries TRBV24-1 and TRBJ2-3, with TRBD2 matching 10 bases. Germline V lookup: CDR1 KGHDR, CDR2 SFDVKD. This CDR3 spans 14 amino acids. CDR3 sequence (DNA): TGTGCTGCTAGCGGGGGCCAGAGCACAGATACGCAGTATTTT. This codes for CAASGGQSTDTQYF.

At least ten counts were recorded for this clonotype. This rearrangement joins TRBV20-1 to TRBJ2-7; D unresolved. V lost 4 bases and J lost 3, with 4 bases in between. Germline V gene lookup returns CDR1 DFQATT and CDR2 SNEGSKA (reference sequence). The CDR3 has 10 residues. In DNA, the CDR3 is TGCAGTGCTACAAACTACGAGCAGTACTTC. Its protein product is CSATNYEQYF.

In its sample, this clonotype was seen a few times. The chain joins TRBV19 to TRBJ1-5, with D perhaps TRBD1 (5 bases). The V gene's germline CDR1 is LNHDA and CDR2 SQIVND (reference sequence). The CDR3 is made up of 18 amino acids. The V and J ends lost 6 bases and 2 bases respectively, with 23 bases between them. CDR3 nucleotide sequence: TGTGCCAGTAGGTCGCCGGGACGGGGGTCGATAGGCAATCAGCCCCAGCATTTT. Protein product: CASRSPGRGSIGNQPQHF.

Details on this clonotype: Possible read error: a much larger clone is one base away. The CDR3 end shows no conserved phenylalanine or tryptophan, and so a read error is likely. V is TRBV3-1 and J is TRBJ2-7; TRBD2 matches 7 bases. Germline V lookup: CDR1 LGHDT, CDR2 YNNKEL (reference sequence). V lost 4 bases, J lost 6 bases, and 6 bases stayed unmatched. The CDR3 consists of 13 residues. CDR3 amino acids: CASSRSGNGEQYC. CDR3 DNA sequence: TGTGCCAGCAGCCGAAGCGGGAACGGCGAGCAGTACTGC.

The V and J genes are TRBV30 and TRBJ2-6; TRBD1 is a possible D gene (5 bases). The ends were cut back, 0 bases at V and 4 bases at J, with 10 bases in the middle. The germline gives CDR1 GTSNPN, CDR2 SVGIG (reference sequence). This CDR3 is built from 15 residues. CDR3 bases: TGTGCCTGGAGTGTATTAGGGGCGGGGGCCAACGTCCTGACTTTC. Translation: CAWSVLGAGANVLTF.

About this clonotype: A much larger clone is a single base away; this may be a read error. The gene calls are TRBV9 and TRBJ2-1; D possibly corresponds to TRBD2 (5 bases). Germline CDR1 reads SGDLS; CDR2 reads YYNGEE. V lost 2 bases and J 4 bases, leaving 13 bases between the germline ends. The CDR3 is made up of 15 amino acids. The CDR3 loop is CASSVEEAEYNEQFF. For the CDR3, the DNA is TGTGCCAGCAGCGTCGAGGAGGCCGAGTACAATGAGCAGTTCTTC. Full variable domain (rest looked up from reference TRBV9 and TRBJ2-1): DSGVTQTPKHLITATGQRVTLRCSPRSGDLSVYWYQQSLDQGLQFLIQYYNGEERAKGNILERFSAQQFPDLHSELNLSSLELGDSALYFCASSVEEAEYNEQFFGPGTRLTVL.

This clonotype was seen repeatedly, ten times or more. CDR3 sequence: CASSGLTSGADTQYF. The CDR3 region has the DNA TGTGCCAGCTCGGGACTAACCAGTGGGGCAGATACGCAGTATTTT. The chain is built from TRBV18 and TRBJ2-3; 7 nucleotides agree with TRBD2. There are 15 residues in the CDR3. Losses at the gene ends were 6 bases for V and 4 bases for J; bases not matched to a gene: 10. The germline V gene encodes CDR1 KGHSH and CDR2 LQKENI.

This clonotype has ten or more counts. The chain joins TRBV12-3 or TRBV12-4 to TRBJ2-5, with 7 bases aligning to TRBD1. Trimming took 5 bases from V and 0 from J; bases not matched to a gene: 12. The CDR3 spans 17 residues. CDR3 region: CASSLGHRGDYQETQYF. As DNA, the CDR3 is TGTGCCAGCAGTCTTGGCCACAGGGGTGACTACCAAGAGACCCAGTACTTC.

Notes on this clonotype: Given a much more abundant clone one base away, this may be a read error. V gene TRBV5-6 combines with J gene TRBJ1-5, with TRBD1 as a possible D gene (5 bases). Germline V gene lookup returns CDR1 SGHDT and CDR2 YYEEEE. Trimming took 5 bases from V and 5 from J, leaving 8 bases between them. CDR3 length equals 12 residues. The CDR3 reads CASSPGYQPQHF. Written as DNA, the CDR3 is TGTGCCAGCAGTCCAGGGTATCAGCCCCAGCATTTT.

This clonotype was found a few times. A much larger clone differs by one base, so this may be a read error. This chain connects TRBV5-4 to TRBJ2-2, with D uncertain. The germline CDR1 and CDR2 sequences are SGHNT and YYREEE (reference sequence). Trimming took 0 bases from V and 7 from J, leaving 10 bases between them. This CDR3 region has 14 residues. DNA of the CDR3: TGTGCCAGCAGCTTGGAGCAGGCGATCGGGGAGCTGTTTTTT. Protein: CASSLEQAIGELFF.

This clonotype was detected only once. Possible read error: a much larger clone is one base away. This chain uses TRBV3-1 with TRBJ2-1; D ambiguous. The CDR3 spans 11 residues. Trimming stripped 2 bases from V and 9 bases from J, with 5 bases between. The germline V gene has CDR1 LGHDT and CDR2 YNNKEL (reference sequence). CDR3 amino acids: CASSQQAEQFF. The CDR3 DNA sequence: TGTGCCAGCAGCCAACAGGCTGAGCAGTTCTTC.

Comment on this clonotype: A much larger clonotype is one base distant, so this may be a read error. J is TRBJ2-4 and V is TRBV7-2, with 8 bases fitting TRBD2. This CDR3 region has 18 residues. Germline CDR1 SGHTA, CDR2 FQGNSA. The CDR3 here is CASSLALFGRETKTIQYF. DNA for the CDR3: TGTGCCAGCAGCTTAGCTCTTTTCGGGAGGGAAACCAAAACCATTCAGTACTTC.

On this clonotype: The junction departs from the called germline gene at one end, perhaps through a read error. The chain is built from TRBV7-2 and TRBJ1-6; 9 bases fit TRBD1. Germline assignment: CDR1 SGHTA and CDR2 FQGNSA. The CDR3 loop spans 10 amino acids. CDR3 in amino acids: CASSRDRAAF. In DNA, the CDR3 is TGTGCCAGCAGTCGGGACAGGGCCGCCTTT.

V usage is TRBV19 and J usage is TRBJ1-1; TRBD1 matches at 8 bases. Germline loops: CDR1 LNHDA, CDR2 SQIVND (reference sequence). Trimming cost V 11 bases and J 3 bases; bases outside gene matches: 14. This CDR3 comprises 15 residues. The CDR3 DNA reads as TGTGCCTCATTGGACAGGGAAGGTTCCCACACTGAAGCTTTCTTT. It translates to CASLDREGSHTEAFF.

This clonotype was detected ten times or more. V usage is TRBV5-8 and J usage is TRBJ2-3; D gene ambiguous. Germline CDR1 reads SGHTS; CDR2 reads YDEGEE. This CDR3 has 13 amino acids. Trimming took 3 bases from V and 7 from J, leaving 12 bases between them. CDR3 sequence: CASSSALENTQYF. Here the CDR3 DNA reads TGTGCCAGCAGCTCAGCCCTAGAAAATACGCAGTATTTT.

This clonotype was counted at least ten times. The V call is TRBV5-5, the J call TRBJ2-1; D call uncertain. The V end was cut by 0 bases, the J end by 1 base, with 5 bases between. Germline values: CDR1 SGHKS, CDR2 YYEKEE (reference sequence). The CDR3 extends over 14 amino acids. This CDR3 reads CASSLVGSYNEQFF. CDR3 DNA: TGTGCCAGCAGCTTGGTCGGTTCCTACAATGAGCAGTTCTTC.

The V call is TRBV12-3 or TRBV12-4, the J call TRBJ1-5; 9 bases align to TRBD1. This CDR3 is 14 amino acids long. The V and J ends lost 10 bases and 6 bases, in that order; junction bases with no gene match: 10. CDR3 region: CATLPRDRAQPQHF. The CDR3 bases are TGTGCCACCCTTCCCCGGGACAGGGCTCAGCCCCAGCATTTT.

Concerning this clonotype: The junction shows a germline mismatch at one end, possibly a read error. The chain recombines TRBV3-1 with TRBJ1-1; D remains unclear. The CDR3 runs 12 residues. The germline V gene has CDR1 LGHDT and CDR2 YNNKEL (reference sequence). Here the CDR3 reads CASTAVNTEASF. Here the CDR3 DNA reads TGTGCGAGTACAGCCGTGAACACTGAAGCTTCCTTT. The complete variable domain, with remaining parts taken from reference TRBV3-1 and TRBJ1-1, reads DTAVSQTPKYLVTQMGNDKSIKCEQNLGHDTMYWYKQDSKKFLKIMFSYNNKELIINETVPNRFSPKSPDKAHLNLHINSLELGDSAVYFCASTAVNTEASFGQGTRLTVV.

This clonotype has ten or more counts. The chain carries TRBV20-1 and TRBJ2-3, with TRBD2 matching over 13 bases. CDR1 and CDR2 (germline): DFQATT, SNEGSKA (reference sequence). This CDR3 has 16 residues. Trimming took 3 bases from V and 5 from J; bases not matched to a gene: 8. CDR3 region: CSASGTSGKFGDTQYF. The CDR3 coding sequence is TGCAGTGCTAGTGGGACTAGCGGGAAGTTCGGAGATACGCAGTATTTT.

This clonotype came up a few times. A much larger clonotype is one base distant, so this may be a read error. The chain links TRBV5-5 to TRBJ1-6, with D tentatively TRBD1 (5 bases). V was clipped by 6 bases and J by 0 bases, with 13 bases between them. The CDR3 totals 16 residues. The germline V gene encodes CDR1 SGHKS and CDR2 YYEKEE (reference sequence). In nucleotides, the CDR3 is TGTGCCAGCACCCCGCGGGGGACCTCCTATAATTCACCCCTCCACTTT. This translates into CASTPRGTSYNSPLHF.

This clonotype was counted many times. The chain combines TRBV19 with TRBJ2-2, with 11 bases identical to TRBD2. The CDR3 contains 20 residues. The V gene's germline CDR1 is LNHDA and CDR2 SQIVND (reference sequence). Trimming at V came to 8 bases and at J to 1 base, leaving 18 bases not matched to a gene. This CDR3 is CASLPGPLAGDPWNTGELFF. In nucleotides, the CDR3 is TGTGCCAGTCTTCCTGGACCACTAGCGGGAGATCCTTGGAACACCGGGGAGCTGTTTTTT.

This clonotype was counted many times. The J gene is TRBJ1-2, the V gene TRBV28; 8 bases are a match to TRBD1. The germline gives CDR1 MDHEN, CDR2 SYDVKM. The CDR3 has 15 amino acids. Unmatched junction bases numbered 10, after V lost 3 bases and J lost 7 bases. CDR3 loop: CASSFSTGVMGGYTF. DNA for the CDR3: TGTGCCAGCAGTTTCTCGACAGGGGTGATGGGTGGCTACACCTTC.

This clonotype was observed many times. The chain recombines TRBV5-8 with TRBJ2-3; 7 nucleotides agree with TRBD2. The CDR3 runs 15 residues. Germline assignment: CDR1 SGHTS and CDR2 YDEGEE. Trimming at V came to 3 bases and at J to 2 bases, leaving 6 bases not matched to a gene. In nucleotides, the CDR3 is TGTGCCAGCAGCTCGGGGAGGGGATCCACAGATACGCAGTATTTT. Amino acid sequence: CASSSGRGSTDTQYF.